This TCR beta chain derives from a study of CD8+ T cells in alopecia areata (dated by TCRdb to between 2018 and 2020). Background on the whole study: The treated patients, all with moderate-to-severe alopecia areata, were enrolled in an open-label pilot trial of oral tofacitinib given at 5 to 10 mg twice daily. Biopsies were taken from tofacitinib-treated patients at baseline and again at 4 and 24 weeks into treatment, and several of those patients also had a later scalp biopsy. Clonality in the scalp was compared among normal scalp (n=4), patchy alopecia areata scalp (n=8), and alopecia totalis/universalis scalp (n=8). The study used high-throughput TCRbeta sequencing to examine T cell clonal expansion in alopecia areata, in both the C3H/HeJ mouse model and human patients. RNA was extracted with the PAXgene miRNA kit for fixed scalp, the miRNeasy kit for PBMCs, and the RNeasy kit for mouse skin. Patients received tofacitinib for 6 to 18 months and were then followed off drug for 6 months to check for delayed response and recurrence. The SALT score, which quantifies the percentage of affected scalp surface area, was used to measure disease severity in treated patients. In humans, TCRbeta sequencing was performed on scalp tissue and on sorted CD4+ and CD8+ peripheral blood T cells from healthy controls and from patients with patchy or totalis/universalis alopecia areata. TCRbeta CDR3 regions were amplified by immunoSEQ multiplex PCR with 35 Vbeta forward and 13 Jbeta reverse primers. General conclusions and limits of the study: Because the treated cohort was small and included a single nonresponder, larger studies are needed to assess links between baseline CD8+ expansion and response. Shared TCR sequences between patients were less evident than in mice, which may be partly attributable to HLA diversity in the patient population. During tofacitinib treatment, many expanded lesional clones stuck around in both scalp and blood, and this persistence may partly explain why relapse happens after treatment is stopped. Scalp TCR repertoire analysis is complicated because resident alphabeta T cells in normal human skin are also sequenced, whereas mouse skin is dominated by gammadelta T cells. Lesional scalp, especially in alopecia totalis/universalis, showed higher clonality and more expanded CD8+ clones than normal scalp, suggesting antigenic drive. With tofacitinib, both scalp clonality and the number of expanded CD8+ clones among the top 100 scalp clones went down significantly.

The library was generated by the immunoSEQ multiplex PCR assay. RNA was extracted from all samples and reverse transcribed into cDNA as template for TCR sequencing. SuperScript III was used for first-strand cDNA synthesis, primed with a 2:1 mix of oligo-dT and random hexamers. A synthetic immune receptor repertoire was used to assess amplification bias, and residual bias was removed computationally. The source study handled its data this way. Raw reads were preprocessed to remove errors, and CDR3 was defined by IMGT conventions from the conserved cysteine to phenylalanine. To get clonality, Shannon entropy was normalized by log2 of the number of productive unique TCRs and the result was subtracted from 1. Whether scalp clones were CD4 or CD8 was inferred by matching scalp TCRbeta sequences against CD4 and CD8 repertoires sorted from blood. TCRdb retrieved this table from immuneACCESS and kept in-frame rearrangements only. Not all clones are present; in checked studies, unresolved V genes account for under half, and no reason is known for the remainder. V, J and clone size reflect that table, while D and trimming were determined from the DNA. The sample table holds more than 200,000 clones, of which just over 65% were seen once. The top ten clones comprise 0.95% to 1.5% of the sample.

Notes on this clone: What antigen it recognizes has not been identified. No much larger clone is present one base from it, and per-base qualities are unavailable.

This specimen's treatment or condition label, per the study, means: oral pan-JAK inhibitor, 5-10 mg twice daily. From alopecia areata patients, peripheral blood was collected along with lesional scalp punch biopsies. PBMCs were separated by density centrifugation and stained for CD3, CD4 and CD8, after which CD4+ and CD8+ T cells were sorted on a FACSAria. The CDR3 has 13 amino acids, counting the end cysteine and phenylalanine. Of all the DNA, just the CDR3 is kept, 39 bases in frame from base 1. V is clipped by 3 bases and J by 0 bases, and the sequence between their germline boundaries is 6 bases long. CDR1 and CDR2 are read off the germline V gene as SGHRS and YFSETQ.

This sample comprised CD4+ T cells sorted from blood, obtained between weeks 43 and 45, from a patient treated with tofacitinib. This clonotype was sampled from a human donor with alopecia areata. The sequence joins TRBV5-1 to TRBJ1-1, with the D gene too uncertain to name. CDR3 protein: CASSWQVNTEAFF. In nucleotides, the sequence is TGCGCCAGCAGCTGGCAGGTGAACACTGAAGCTTTCTTT.